This T cell receptor (beta chain) was obtained from a study of Graves' ophthalmopathy and Graves' hyperthyroidism. Study details: Peripheral blood was obtained at first diagnosis, ahead of any treatment.

Amplification of the TCR beta CDR3 regions used RNA transcripts (as template). Second-round multiplex PCR followed a first-round RT-PCR using HTBI primers. TCRdb reanalysed the multiplex PCR reads using MiXCR and keeps one entry per CDR3 protein. The data hold some 210,000 distinct CDR3 sequences, with approximately 28% observed a single time. This clonotype was detected ten times or more. CDR1 is LNHNV, CDR2 YYDKDF, per germline (reference sequence). This CDR3 is built from 15 residues. V was cut by 5 bases and J by 5 bases, with 18 bases left in between. The clonotype comes from a man over 45 with Graves' ophthalmopathy. The material sequenced was peripheral blood. V usage is TRBV15 and J usage is TRBJ2-5; the D gene could be TRBD1 or TRBD2 (5 bases each). The CDR3 loop is CATSDGGGGSETQYF. CDR3 DNA sequence: TGTGCCACCAGCGATGGGGGTGGGGGTTCGGAGACCCAGTACTTC. Based on the CDR3 plus reference TRBV15 and TRBJ2-5, the full variable domain is DAMVIQNPRYQVTQFGKPVTLSCSQTLNHNVMYWYQQKSSQAPKLLFHYYDKDFNNEADTPDNFQSRRPNTSFCFLDIRSPGLGDTAMYLCATSDGGGGSETQYFGPGTRLLVL.